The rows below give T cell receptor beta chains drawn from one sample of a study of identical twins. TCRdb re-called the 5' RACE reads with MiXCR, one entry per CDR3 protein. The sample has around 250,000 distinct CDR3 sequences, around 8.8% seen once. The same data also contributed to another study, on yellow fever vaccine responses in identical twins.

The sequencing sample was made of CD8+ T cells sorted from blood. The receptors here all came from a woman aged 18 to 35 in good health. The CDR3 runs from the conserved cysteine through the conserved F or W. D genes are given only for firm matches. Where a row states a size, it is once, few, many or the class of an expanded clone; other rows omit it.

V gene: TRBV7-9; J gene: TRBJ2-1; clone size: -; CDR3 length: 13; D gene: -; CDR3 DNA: TGTGCCAGCAGCTCAGACCCGTCCAATGAGCAGTTCTTC; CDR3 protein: CASSSDPSNEQFF
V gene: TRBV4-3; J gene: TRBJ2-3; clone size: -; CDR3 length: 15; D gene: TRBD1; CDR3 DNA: TGCGCCAGCAGCCAATTGACAGGGGGCGTAGATACGCAGTATTTT; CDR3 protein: CASSQLTGGVDTQYF
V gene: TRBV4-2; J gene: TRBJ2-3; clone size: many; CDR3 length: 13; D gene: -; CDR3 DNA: TGTGCCAGCAGCGAAGTCCATCTAGATACGCAGTATTTT; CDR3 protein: CASSEVHLDTQYF
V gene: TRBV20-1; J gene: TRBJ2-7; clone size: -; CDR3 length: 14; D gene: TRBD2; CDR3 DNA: TGCAGTAAGCTACTAGCGGGAGGGTCCTACGAGCAGTACTTC; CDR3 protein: CSKLLAGGSYEQYF
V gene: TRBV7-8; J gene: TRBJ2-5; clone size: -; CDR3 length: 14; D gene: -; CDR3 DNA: TGTGCCAGCAGCTTAGTCGGGAACCAAGAGACCCAGTACTTC; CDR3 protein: CASSLVGNQETQYF
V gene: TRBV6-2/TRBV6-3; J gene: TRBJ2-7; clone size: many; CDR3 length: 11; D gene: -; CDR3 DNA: TGTGCCAGCAGTTACTCTTTCGAGCAGTACTTC; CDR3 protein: CASSYSFEQYF
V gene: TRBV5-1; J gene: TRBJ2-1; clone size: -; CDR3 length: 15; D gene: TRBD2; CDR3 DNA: TGCGCCAGCAGCTTGCGTAGCGGGGGGCCGAATGAGCAGTTCTTC; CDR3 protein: CASSLRSGGPNEQFF
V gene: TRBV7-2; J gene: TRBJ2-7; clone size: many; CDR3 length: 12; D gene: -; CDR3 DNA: TGTGCCAGCAGCTTAGAGGGGGACGAGCAGTACTTC; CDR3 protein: CASSLEGDEQYF
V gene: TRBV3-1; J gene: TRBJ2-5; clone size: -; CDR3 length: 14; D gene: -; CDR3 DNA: TGTGCCAGCACCCTGGACCCCTCTCGGGAGACCCAGTACTTC; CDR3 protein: CASTLDPSRETQYF
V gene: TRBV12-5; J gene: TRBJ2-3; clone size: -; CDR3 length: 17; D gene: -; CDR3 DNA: TGTGCTAGTGGCCTGGGGGGTATGGGGGCTAACACAGATACGCAGTATTTT; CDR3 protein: CASGLGGMGANTDTQYF
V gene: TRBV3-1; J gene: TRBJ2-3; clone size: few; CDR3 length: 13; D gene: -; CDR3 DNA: TGTGCCAGCAGCCAACCATACACAGATACGCAGTATTTT; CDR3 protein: CASSQPYTDTQYF
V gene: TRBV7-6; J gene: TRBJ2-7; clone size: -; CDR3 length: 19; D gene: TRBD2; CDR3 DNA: TGTGCCAGCAGCTTATTAGTTCGGGGCTTCGGACTAGCGGTTTACGAGCAGTACTTC; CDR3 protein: CASSLLVRGFGLAVYEQYF
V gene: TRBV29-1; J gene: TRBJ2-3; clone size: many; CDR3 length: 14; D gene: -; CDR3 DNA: TGCAGCGTGGGGGACTTGACAAATACAGATACGCAGTATTTT; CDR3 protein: CSVGDLTNTDTQYF
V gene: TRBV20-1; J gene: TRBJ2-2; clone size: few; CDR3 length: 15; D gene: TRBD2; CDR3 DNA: TGCAGTGCTAGAGATCTTGGGGGGGGGTTCGGGGAGCTGTTTTTT; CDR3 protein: CSARDLGGGFGELFF
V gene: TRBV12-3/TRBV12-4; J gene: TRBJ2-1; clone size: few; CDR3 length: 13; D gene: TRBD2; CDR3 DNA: TGTGCCAGCAAAAATGGGGGAGGGGATGAGCAGTTCTTC; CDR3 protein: CASKNGGGDEQFF
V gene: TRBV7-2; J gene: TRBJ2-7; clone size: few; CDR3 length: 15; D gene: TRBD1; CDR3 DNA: TGTGCCAGCTTATGGGGACAGGGGGGTGTCGACGAGCAGTACTTC; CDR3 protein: CASLWGQGGVDEQYF
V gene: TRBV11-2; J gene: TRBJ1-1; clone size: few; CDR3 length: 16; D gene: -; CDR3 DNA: TGTGCCAGCAGCTTAGATCGGGGTCTGAGGTCCGGTGCGGCTTTCTTT; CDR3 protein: CASSLDRGLRSGAAFF
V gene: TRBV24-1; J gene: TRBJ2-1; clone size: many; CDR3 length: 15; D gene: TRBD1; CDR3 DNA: TGTGCCACCAGTGATTACGGGACAGAATACAATGAGCAGTTCTTC; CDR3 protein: CATSDYGTEYNEQFF
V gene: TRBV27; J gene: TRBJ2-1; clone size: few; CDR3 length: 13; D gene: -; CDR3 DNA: TGTGCCAGCAGTCCAGATGAGGGAATTGGGCAGTTCTTC; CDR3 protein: CASSPDEGIGQFF
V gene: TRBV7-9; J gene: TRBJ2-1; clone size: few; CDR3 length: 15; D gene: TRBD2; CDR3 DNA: TGTGCCAGCAGCTCTAGCGGGCAACGGTACAATGAGCAGTTCTTC; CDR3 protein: CASSSSGQRYNEQFF
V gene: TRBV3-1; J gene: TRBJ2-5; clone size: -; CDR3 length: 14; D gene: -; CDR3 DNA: TGTGCCATCAGCCCAAGTGGGGGGTTGGAGACCCAGTACTTC; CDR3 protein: CAISPSGGLETQYF
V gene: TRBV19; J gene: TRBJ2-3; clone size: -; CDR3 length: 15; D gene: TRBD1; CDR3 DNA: TGTGCCAGTAGTCGACAGGGGGCTCGCACAGATACGCAGTATTTT; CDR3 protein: CASSRQGARTDTQYF
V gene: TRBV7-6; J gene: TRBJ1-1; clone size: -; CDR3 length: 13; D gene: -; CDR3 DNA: TGTGCCAGCAGCTTAAGTCGGAGTCGGGGAGCTTTCTTT; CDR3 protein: CASSLSRSRGAFF